This TCR beta chain was captured by sequencing in a study of radiation and T cells in renal cell carcinoma. Regarding the study as a whole: No pretreatment tumor biopsies were available for baseline clonotypes. In blood, top tumor clones expanded by 2 weeks, shrinking by 4.

Note on this clone: Its antigen is unknown.

In germline, CDR1 is SGHRS, CDR2 YFSETQ. There are 12 residues in the CDR3. The ends were cut back, 0 bases at V and 3 bases at J, with 4 bases in the middle. Time point defined: baseline pretreatment blood. Treatment defined: 15 Gy SBRT to primary tumor, nephrectomy 4 weeks later. The data were produced by immunoSEQ multiplex PCR, yet TCRdb's version contains in-frame clones alone and is incomplete. The sample shows about 91,000 clones, 82% of them seen only once. The clonotype was recovered from a man aged 55 to 70 with renal cell carcinoma. Here the sequenced sample was blood, taken from a patient whose treatment included radiotherapy and nephrectomy. This chain connects TRBV5-1 to TRBJ2-7; D ambiguous. The CDR3, as DNA: TGCGCCAGCAGCTTGGATTACTACGAGCAGTACTTC. Amino acids: CASSLDYYEQYF.